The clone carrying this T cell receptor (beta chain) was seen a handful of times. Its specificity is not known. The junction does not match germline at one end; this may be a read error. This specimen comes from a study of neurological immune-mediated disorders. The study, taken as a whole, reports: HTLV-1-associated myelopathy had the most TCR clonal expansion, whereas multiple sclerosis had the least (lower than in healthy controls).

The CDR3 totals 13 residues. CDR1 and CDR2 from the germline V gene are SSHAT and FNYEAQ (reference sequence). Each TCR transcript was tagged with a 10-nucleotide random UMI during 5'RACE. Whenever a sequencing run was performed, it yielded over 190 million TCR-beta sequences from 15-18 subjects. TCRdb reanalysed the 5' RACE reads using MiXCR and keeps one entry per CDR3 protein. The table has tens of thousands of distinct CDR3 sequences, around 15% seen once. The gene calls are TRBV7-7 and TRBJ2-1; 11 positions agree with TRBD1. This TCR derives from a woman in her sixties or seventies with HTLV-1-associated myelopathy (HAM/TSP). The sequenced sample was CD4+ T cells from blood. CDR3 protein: CASSKDRGPEQFF. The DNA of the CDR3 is TGTGCTAGCAGCAAGGACAGGGGGCCTGAGCAGTTCTTC.